This TCR beta chain comes out of a study of T cells in narcolepsy. The overall study: Donors had narcolepsy type 1 or type 2, or were healthy controls.

Sequenced by immunoSEQ multiplex PCR; TCRdb stores in-frame clones only, minus some. The table records tens of thousands of clones, about four fifths of them present only once. To note about this clone: Its antigen is not known. One junction end disagrees with the germline gene, perhaps due to a read error.

CDR1 SGHVS and CDR2 FQNEAQ come from the germline V gene. The CDR3 contains 15 residues. Study-level results: No autoreactive T cell clone sequences appeared in some memory CD4+ repertoires. Blood of same and different patients, but not healthy controls, reportedly held recurring autoreactive clonotypes. Autoreactive HCRT-specific and TRIB2-specific clonotypes were marked in same-patient CSF-versus-blood CD4+ comparisons.

The V gene is TRBV7-8, the J gene TRBJ1-5; D may be TRBD1 (5 bases). This clonotype was sampled from a human donor with narcolepsy. The sample taken for sequencing was CD45RA- memory CD4+ T cells from PBMCs. The CDR3 is CASSLRGISNQPRHF. The CDR3 bases are TGTGCCAGCAGCTTACGGGGGATTAGCAATCAGCCCCGGCATTTT.